This paragraph reports one T cell receptor beta chain. The method was immunoSEQ multiplex PCR; TCRdb's version includes in-frame clones alone and lacks a portion of them. The repertoire has nearly 50,000 clones, 94% of them found once; the top ten carry over 0.4%. This sample was taken from a study of T cell changes during pregnancy in multiple sclerosis. This CDR3 contains 11 residues. The germline V gene has CDR1 GTSNPN and CDR2 SVGIG (reference sequence). Trimming stripped 4 bases from V and 9 bases from J, with 10 bases between. The specimen was CD4+ T cells from peripheral blood mononuclear cells, collected in the first trimester of pregnancy. The receptor was derived from a female donor with multiple sclerosis, enrolled in a pregnancy study. This rearrangement joins TRBV30 to TRBJ2-1; D possibly corresponds to TRBD2 (5 bases). CDR3 amino acids: CAWTSSVEQFF. As DNA, the CDR3 is TGTGCCTGGACTAGCTCGGTTGAGCAGTTCTTC.